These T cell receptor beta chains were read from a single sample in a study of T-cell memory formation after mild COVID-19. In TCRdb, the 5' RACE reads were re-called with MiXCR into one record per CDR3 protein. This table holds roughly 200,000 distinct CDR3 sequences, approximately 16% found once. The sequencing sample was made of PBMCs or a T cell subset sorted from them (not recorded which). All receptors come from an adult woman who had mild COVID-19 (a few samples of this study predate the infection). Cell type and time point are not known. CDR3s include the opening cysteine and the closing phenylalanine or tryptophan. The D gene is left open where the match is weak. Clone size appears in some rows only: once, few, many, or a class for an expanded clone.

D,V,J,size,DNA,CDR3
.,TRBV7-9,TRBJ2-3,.,TGTGCCAGCACCTTCGCCGGGGATACGCAGTATTTT,CASTFAGDTQYF
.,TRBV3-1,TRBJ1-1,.,TGTGCCAGCAGCCGGGAGAGTGGGTCTGAAGCTTTCTTT,CASSRESGSEAFF
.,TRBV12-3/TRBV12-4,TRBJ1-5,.,TGTGCCAGCAGTTACGGGGCGCAGCCCCAGCATTTT,CASSYGAQPQHF
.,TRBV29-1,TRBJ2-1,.,TGCAGCGTTGCCAGGGGCGGGGACAATGAGCAGTTCTTC,CSVARGGDNEQFF
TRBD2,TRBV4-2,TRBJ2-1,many,TGTGCCAGCAGCCAGGCGTTGACTAGCGGGAGGAATGAGCAGTTCTTC,CASSQALTSGRNEQFF
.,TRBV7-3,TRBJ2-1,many,TGTGCCAGCAGCCAACAAGGACTAACGTCCTACAATGAGCAGTTCTTC,CASSQQGLTSYNEQFF
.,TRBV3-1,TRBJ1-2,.,TGTGCCAGCAGCCGGATTACTAACTATGGCTACACCTTC,CASSRITNYGYTF
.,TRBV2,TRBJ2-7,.,TGTGCCAGCAGTCGCGACAGGAGCTCCTACGAGCAGTACTTC,CASSRDRSSYEQYF
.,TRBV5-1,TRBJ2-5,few,TGCGCCAGCAGCTCGACAGTCGGAGAGACCCAGTACTTC,CASSSTVGETQYF
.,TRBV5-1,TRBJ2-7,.,TGCGCCAGCAGCTTGGATCCAGGAGCCTACGAGCAGTACTTC,CASSLDPGAYEQYF
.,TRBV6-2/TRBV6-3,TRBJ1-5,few,TGTGCCAGCAGTTACGGGGCCCCGAATCAGCCCCAGCATTTT,CASSYGAPNQPQHF
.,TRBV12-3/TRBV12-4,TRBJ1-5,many,TGTGCCAGCAGCCCCGGGGCGGGGAATCAGCCCCAGCATTTT,CASSPGAGNQPQHF
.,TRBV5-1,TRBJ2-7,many,TGCGCCAGCAGCTTGGAGGGCGGCTTCTACGAGCAGTACTTC,CASSLEGGFYEQYF
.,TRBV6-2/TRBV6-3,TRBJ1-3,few,TGTGCCAGCAGTTACGGGAGGCCGAGCTCTGGAAACACCATATATTTT,CASSYGRPSSGNTIYF
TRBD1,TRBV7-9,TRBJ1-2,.,TGTGCCAGCAGCTCGGGACAGGGAGACTGGAGGTCGCGTGGCTACACCTTC,CASSSGQGDWRSRGYTF
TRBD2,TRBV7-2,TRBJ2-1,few,TGTGCCAGCAGCCCGTGGACTAGCGGGGGGGAGGAGTTCTTC,CASSPWTSGGEEFF
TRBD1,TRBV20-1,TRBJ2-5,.,TGCAGTGCTAGAGACCCCCTGACAGGGGGCAGGGTGGAGACCCAGTACTTC,CSARDPLTGGRVETQYF
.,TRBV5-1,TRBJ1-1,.,TGCGCCAGCAGCTTGGAAACAGGGTGGGCTGAAGCTTTCTTT,CASSLETGWAEAFF
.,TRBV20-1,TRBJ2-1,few,TGCAGTGCTAGACGGGGGCCCTACAATGAGCAGTTCTTC,CSARRGPYNEQFF
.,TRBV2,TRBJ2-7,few,TGTGCCAGCAGTGAAACTGACTTCGGAGGCGAGCAGTACTTC,CASSETDFGGEQYF
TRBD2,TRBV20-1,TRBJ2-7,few,TGCAGTGCTAGAGCCAGCGGGAGTCGGGAGCAGTACTTC,CSARASGSREQYF
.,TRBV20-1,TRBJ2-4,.,TGCAGTGCGGGAACGAACATTCAGTACTTC,CSAGTNIQYF
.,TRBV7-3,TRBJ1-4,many,TGTGCCAGCAGCTGGGGGCCGGGTGAAAAACTGTTTTTT,CASSWGPGEKLFF
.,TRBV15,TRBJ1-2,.,TGTGCCACCAGCAGAGTTGGACAGATCTCTGGCTACACCTTC,CATSRVGQISGYTF
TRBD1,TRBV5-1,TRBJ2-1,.,TGCGCCAGCAGCTTGCGGACAGGGGAGGATGAGCAGTTCTTC,CASSLRTGEDEQFF
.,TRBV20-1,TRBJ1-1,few,TGCAGTGCTGGGGGTACCCCGAACACTGAAGCTTTCTTT,CSAGGTPNTEAFF